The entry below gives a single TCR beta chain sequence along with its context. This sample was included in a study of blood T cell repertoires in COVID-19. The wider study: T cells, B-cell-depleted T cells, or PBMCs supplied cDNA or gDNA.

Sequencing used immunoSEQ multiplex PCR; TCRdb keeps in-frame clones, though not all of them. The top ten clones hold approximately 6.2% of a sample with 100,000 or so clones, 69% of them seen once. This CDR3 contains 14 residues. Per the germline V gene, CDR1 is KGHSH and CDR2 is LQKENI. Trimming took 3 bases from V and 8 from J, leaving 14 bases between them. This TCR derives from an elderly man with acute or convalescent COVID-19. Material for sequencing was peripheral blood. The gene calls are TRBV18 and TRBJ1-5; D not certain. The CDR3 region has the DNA TGTGCCAGCTCACCGACCGGAAAGGCGGAGCCCCAGCATTTT. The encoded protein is CASSPTGKAEPQHF.